The entry below gives a single T cell receptor beta chain sequence along with its context. Data came from immunoSEQ multiplex PCR; TCRdb stores just in-frame clones and leaves some out. The sample carries 35,000 or so clones, just over 35% recorded once. The data originate from a study of PD-L1 blockade in urothelial cancer. The TCR sequence derives from a man in his sixties with urothelial cancer. The specimen comprised tumor tissue, sampled before atezolizumab (anti-PD-L1) treatment.

CDR3 sequence reads: CSVLSDWNTEAFF. CDR3 nucleotides: TGCAGCGTTTTGTCAGACTGGAACACTGAAGCTTTCTTT. The genes are TRBV29-1 and TRBJ1-1, with D uncertain. Germline V gene data show CDR1 as SQVTM and CDR2 as ANQGSEA. With 5 bases removed from V and 1 base from J, the gap between germline ends came to 11 bases. The CDR3 covers 13 residues.